This T cell receptor (beta chain) is drawn from a study of post-analysis software for immune sequencing data. General observations from the study: Significantly lower normalized Chao1 diversity was found in patients with multiple sclerosis relative to controls. Strong co-clustering by F measure linked samples that shared a preparation batch.

TCR beta libraries were prepared from cDNA with unique molecular identifiers. Each CDR3 protein gets one entry after TCRdb re-called the PCR reads with MiXCR. This table holds approximately 460,000 distinct CDR3 sequences, approximately 45% found once. This clonotype was seen only once. Antigen: not known. Sequencing was performed on blood. The clonotype was recovered from a girl aged 5-17 years with multiple sclerosis.

CDR3 DNA sequence: TGTGCCAGCAGTAAACCTTCACCGACAGGGGGCTTATACGAGCAGTACTTC. It codes for CASSKPSPTGGLYEQYF. The chain employs TRBV7-9 and TRBJ2-7; TRBD1 matches 10 bases. Germline CDR1 reads SEHNR; CDR2 reads FQNEAQ (reference sequence). CDR3 length: 17 residues. Trimming cost V 6 bases and J 4 bases; bases outside gene matches: 15.